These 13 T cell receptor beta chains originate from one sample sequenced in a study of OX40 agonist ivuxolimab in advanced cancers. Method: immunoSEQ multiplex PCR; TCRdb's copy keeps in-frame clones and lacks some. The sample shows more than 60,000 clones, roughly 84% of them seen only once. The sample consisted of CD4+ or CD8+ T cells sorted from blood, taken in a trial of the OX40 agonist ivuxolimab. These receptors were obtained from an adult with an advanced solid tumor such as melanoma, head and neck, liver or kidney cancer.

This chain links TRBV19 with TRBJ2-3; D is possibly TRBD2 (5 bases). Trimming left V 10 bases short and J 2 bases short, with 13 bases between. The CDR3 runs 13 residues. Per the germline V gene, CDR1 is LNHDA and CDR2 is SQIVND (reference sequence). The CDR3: CATTDFSTDTQYF. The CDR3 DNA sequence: TGTGCCACTACGGACTTTTCCACAGATACGCAGTATTTT.

The CDR3 sequence: CASSLKQGYEQYF. CDR3 in DNA: TGTGCCAGCAGCTTAAAGCAGGGCTACGAGCAGTACTTC. The chain has TRBV7-3 and TRBJ2-7; D may be TRBD1 (5 bases). Germline CDR1 reads SGHTA; CDR2 reads FQGTGA. Trimming cost V 1 base and J 3 bases, with 7 bases left between them. CDR3 length: 13 residues.

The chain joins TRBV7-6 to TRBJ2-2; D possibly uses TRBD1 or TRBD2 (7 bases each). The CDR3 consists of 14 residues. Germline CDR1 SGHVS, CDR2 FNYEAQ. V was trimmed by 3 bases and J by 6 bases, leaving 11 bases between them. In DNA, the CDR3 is TGTGCCAGCAGCTTTCAGGGGGGGCCCGGGGAGCTGTTTTTT. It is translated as CASSFQGGPGELFF.

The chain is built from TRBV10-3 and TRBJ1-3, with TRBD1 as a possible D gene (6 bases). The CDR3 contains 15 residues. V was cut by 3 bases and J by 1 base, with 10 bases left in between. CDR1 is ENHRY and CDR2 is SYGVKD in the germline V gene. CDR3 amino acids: CAISDRGLSGNTIYF. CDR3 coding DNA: TGTGCCATCAGTGACCGGGGGCTTTCTGGAAACACCATATATTTT.

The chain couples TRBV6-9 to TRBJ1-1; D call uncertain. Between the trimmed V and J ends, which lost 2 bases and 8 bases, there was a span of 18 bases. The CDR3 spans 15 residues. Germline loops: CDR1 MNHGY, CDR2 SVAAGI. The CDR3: CASSYIVGLGEEAFF. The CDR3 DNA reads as TGTGCCAGCAGTTATATCGTCGGATTGGGTGAGGAAGCTTTCTTT.

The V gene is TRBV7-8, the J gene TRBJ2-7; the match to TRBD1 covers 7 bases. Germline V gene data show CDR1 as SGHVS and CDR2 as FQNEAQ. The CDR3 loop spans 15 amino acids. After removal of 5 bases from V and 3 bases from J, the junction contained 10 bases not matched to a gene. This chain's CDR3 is CASSEKQGWVYEQYF. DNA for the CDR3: TGTGCCAGCAGCGAAAAACAGGGGTGGGTCTACGAGCAGTACTTC.

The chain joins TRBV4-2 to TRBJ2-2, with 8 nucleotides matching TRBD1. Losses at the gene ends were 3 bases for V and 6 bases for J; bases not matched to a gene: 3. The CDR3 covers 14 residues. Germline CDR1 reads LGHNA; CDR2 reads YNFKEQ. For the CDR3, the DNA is TGTGCCAGCAGCCACCAGGGGGCCCCCGGGGAGCTGTTTTTT. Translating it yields CASSHQGAPGELFF.

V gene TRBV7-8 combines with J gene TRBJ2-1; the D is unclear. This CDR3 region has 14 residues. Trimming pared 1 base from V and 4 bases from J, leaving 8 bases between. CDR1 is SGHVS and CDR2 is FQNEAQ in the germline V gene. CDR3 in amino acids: CASSLGQVYNEQFF. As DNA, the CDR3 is TGTGCCAGCAGCTTAGGCCAGGTGTACAATGAGCAGTTCTTC.

CDR3 sequence: CASSLNAGAGETQYF. CDR3 bases: TGTGCCAGCAGCTTAAACGCGGGAGCTGGGGAGACCCAGTACTTC. This chain links TRBV7-3 with TRBJ2-5, with TRBD2 identical over 7 bases. V gave up 1 base and J gave up 5 bases; unmatched junction bases: 7. Germline V gives CDR1 SGHTA, CDR2 FQGTGA. The CDR3 covers 15 residues.

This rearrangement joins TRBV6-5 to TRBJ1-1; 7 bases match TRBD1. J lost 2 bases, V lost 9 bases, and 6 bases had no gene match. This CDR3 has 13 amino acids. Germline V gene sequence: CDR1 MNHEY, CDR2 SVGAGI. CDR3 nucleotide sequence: TGTGCCAGTTGCAGGGGGGTTAACACTGAAGCTTTCTTT. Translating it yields CASCRGVNTEAFF.

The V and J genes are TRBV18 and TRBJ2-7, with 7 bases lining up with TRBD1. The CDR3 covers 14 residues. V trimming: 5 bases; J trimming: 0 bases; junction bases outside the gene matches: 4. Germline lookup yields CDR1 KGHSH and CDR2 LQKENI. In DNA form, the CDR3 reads TGTGCCAGCTCATGGACAGGTCGCTCCTACGAGCAGTACTTC. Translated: CASSWTGRSYEQYF.

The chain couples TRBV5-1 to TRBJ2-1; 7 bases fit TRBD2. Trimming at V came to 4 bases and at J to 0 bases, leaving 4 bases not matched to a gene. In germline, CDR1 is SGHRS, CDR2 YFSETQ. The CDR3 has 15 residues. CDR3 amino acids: CASSPPGGSYNEQFF. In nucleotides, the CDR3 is TGCGCCAGCAGCCCGCCGGGGGGCTCCTACAATGAGCAGTTCTTC.

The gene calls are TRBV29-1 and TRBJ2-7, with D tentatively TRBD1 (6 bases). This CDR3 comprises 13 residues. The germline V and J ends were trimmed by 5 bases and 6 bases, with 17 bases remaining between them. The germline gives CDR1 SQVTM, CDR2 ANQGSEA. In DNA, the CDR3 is TGCAGCGTTTGGGGAACAGGGTTGGGCGAGCAGTACTTC. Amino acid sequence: CSVWGTGLGEQYF.